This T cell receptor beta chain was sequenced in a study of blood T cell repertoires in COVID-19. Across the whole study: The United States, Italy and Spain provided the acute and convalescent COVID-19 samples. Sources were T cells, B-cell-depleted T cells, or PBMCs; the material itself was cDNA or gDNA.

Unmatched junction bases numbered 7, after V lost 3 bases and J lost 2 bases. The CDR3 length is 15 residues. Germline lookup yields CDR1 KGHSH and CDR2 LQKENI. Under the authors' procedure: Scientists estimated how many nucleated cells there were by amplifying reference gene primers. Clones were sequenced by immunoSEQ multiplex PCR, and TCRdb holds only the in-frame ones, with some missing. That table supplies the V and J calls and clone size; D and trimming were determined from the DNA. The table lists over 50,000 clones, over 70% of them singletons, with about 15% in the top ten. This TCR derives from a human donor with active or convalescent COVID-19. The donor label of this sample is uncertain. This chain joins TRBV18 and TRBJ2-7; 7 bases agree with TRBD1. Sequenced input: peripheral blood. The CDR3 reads CASSPNQGQPYEQYF. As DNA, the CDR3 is TGTGCCAGCTCACCCAACCAGGGACAGCCCTACGAGCAGTACTTC.